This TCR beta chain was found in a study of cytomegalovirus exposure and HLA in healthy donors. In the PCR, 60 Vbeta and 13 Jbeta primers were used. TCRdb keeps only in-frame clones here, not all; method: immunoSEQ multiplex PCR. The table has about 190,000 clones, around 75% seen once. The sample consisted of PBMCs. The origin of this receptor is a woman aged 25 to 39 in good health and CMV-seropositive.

The CDR3 region is CASSTRTSGRSTGFF. CDR3 coding DNA: TGTGCCAGCAGTACTCGGACTAGCGGACGCTCTACGGGGTTCTTC. This chain uses TRBV28 with TRBJ2-1, with 10 positions matching TRBD2. Germline CDR1 is MDHEN and CDR2 is SYDVKM. This CDR3 comprises 15 residues. Germline trimming cut 5 bases from V and 15 bases from J; bases unmatched to any gene: 16.